The subject of this entry is one T cell receptor (beta chain). The CDR3 consists of 17 residues. The trim removed 5 bases at V and 6 bases at J, leaving 12 bases unmatched. Germline V gene lookup returns CDR1 SGHTA and CDR2 FQGNSA. The sequenced target, TCR beta, came from blood CD8+ and CD4+ T cells. The RNA, roughly 0.45 to 1 ug, was put through reverse transcription using random hexamers. TCRdb reprocessed the immunoSEQ multiplex PCR reads with MiXCR, giving one entry per CDR3 protein. The table includes approximately 160,000 distinct CDR3 sequences, around 95% detected once. These data belong to a study of CD8 T cells in Susac syndrome. About the study: Active disease was present in roughly 6 of the sequenced Susac syndrome patients, and remission in under 10.

The V and J genes are TRBV7-2 and TRBJ2-3, with 12 bases matching TRBD2. Sample: CD4+ T cells from PBMCs. The sequence was obtained from a human donor with Susac syndrome. As DNA, the CDR3 is TGTGCCAGCAGCCATGATCCTAGCGGGGGGGTCCTGGATACGCAGTATTTT. Protein sequence: CASSHDPSGGVLDTQYF.